What follows are 2 T cell receptor beta chains derived from one specimen sequenced in a study of cytomegalovirus exposure and HLA in healthy donors. Both 60 Vbeta primers and 13 Jbeta primers went into the PCR. Profiling relied on immunoSEQ multiplex PCR, and the TCRdb table lists in-frame clones only, not all of them. The table lists about 130,000 clones, 70% to 85% of them singletons. The specimen was PBMCs. The receptor set was obtained from a boy under 10 years old in good health and CMV-seronegative.

The V call is TRBV23-1, the J call TRBJ2-7; D is possibly TRBD2 (6 bases). TRBV23-1 is assigned to the ORF class and has an uncertain function. Between the trimmed V and J ends, which lost 6 bases and 2 bases, there was a span of 11 bases. CDR3 length: 13 amino acids. CDR3 loop: CASRASVTYEQYV. DNA of the CDR3: TGCGCCAGCAGGGCTAGCGTTACCTACGAGCAGTACGTC.

The genes are TRBV4-3 and TRBJ1-2, with D hard to call. Germline V gene data show CDR1 as LGHNA and CDR2 as YSLEER. CDR3 length: 12 amino acids. Trimming stripped 0 bases from V and 7 bases from J, with 6 bases between. CDR3 sequence reads: CASSQDEGGYTF. The CDR3 nucleotides read TGCGCCAGCAGCCAAGATGAGGGTGGCTACACCTTC.